Below are 14 T cell receptor beta chains sequenced from a single sample in a study of cytomegalovirus exposure and HLA in healthy donors. The PCR used 60 Vbeta and 13 Jbeta primers. Data came from immunoSEQ multiplex PCR; TCRdb stores just in-frame clones and leaves some out. The sample shows about 190,000 clones, over 60% of them seen only once. Sequencing was done on a sample of PBMCs. All receptors derive from a woman between 35 and 50 years old in good health and CMV-seronegative.

V and J are TRBV5-6 and TRBJ1-2; no clear D. The V gene's germline CDR1 is SGHDT and CDR2 YYEEEE. V lost 0 bases and J lost 3, with 9 bases in between. CDR3 length equals 14 residues. This CDR3 is CASSLAGADYGYTF. CDR3 coding DNA: TGTGCCAGCAGCTTGGCGGGAGCGGACTATGGCTACACCTTC.

The chain is built from TRBV19 and TRBJ2-7; maybe TRBD2 (6 bases). Trimming stripped 6 bases from V and 1 base from J, with 22 bases between. This CDR3 comprises 17 residues. CDR1 is LNHDA and CDR2 is SQIVND in the germline V gene (reference sequence). The CDR3 protein is CASRPGDSNPFSYEQYV. CDR3 DNA sequence: TGTGCCAGTAGGCCTGGGGACTCGAACCCATTTTCCTACGAGCAGTACGTC.

This chain uses TRBV7-3 with TRBJ2-1; 13 nucleotides agree with TRBD2. Germline CDR1 reads SGHTA; CDR2 reads FQGTGA. Unmatched junction bases numbered 6, after V lost 5 bases and J lost 8 bases. This CDR3 region has 15 residues. CDR3 DNA: TGTGCCAGCAGCCCGGGACTAGCGGGAATGTATGAGCAGTTCTTC. This encodes CASSPGLAGMYEQFF.

J is TRBJ2-3 and V is TRBV7-2; 9 nucleotides align to TRBD2. From germline, CDR1 is SGHTA and CDR2 FQGNSA. This CDR3 region has 14 residues. The J segment lost 4 bases and the V segment lost 6 bases, leaving 5 bases of the junction unmatched. For the CDR3, the DNA is TGTGCCAGCAGTAGCGGGAGATTCCCAGATACGCAGTATTTT. This translates into CASSSGRFPDTQYF.

V and J are TRBV7-9 and TRBJ2-7; the match to TRBD2 covers 8 bases. The length of the CDR3 is 18 residues. The germline CDR1 and CDR2 sequences are SEHNR and FQNEAQ (reference sequence). After removal of 5 bases from V and 3 bases from J, the junction contained 18 bases not matched to a gene. CDR3 coding DNA: TGTGCCAGCAGCCGCCCGTTATGGGACTCGCGGGGGGACTACGAGCAGTACGTC. It specifies CASSRPLWDSRGDYEQYV.

This clone was observed a few times. The chain joins TRBV30 to TRBJ1-5; the D gene is possibly TRBD1 (5 bases). The V end lost 5 bases, the J end lost 6 bases, and 11 bases lay between the germline ends. This CDR3 is built from 12 residues. Germline assignment: CDR1 GTSNPN and CDR2 SVGIG (reference sequence). The CDR3 protein is CAWQSQGQPQHF. The CDR3 DNA is TGTGCCTGGCAGTCTCAGGGTCAGCCCCAGCATTTT.

V is TRBV5-6 and J is TRBJ2-7, with D hard to call. In germline, CDR1 is SGHDT, CDR2 YYEEEE. The CDR3 sequence is 18 residues long. V dropped 1 base and J dropped 6 bases, with 26 bases sitting between them. The CDR3 DNA reads as TGTGCCAGCAGCTTGAAAATTAGGCAGTGGATGAATCCTAGCGAGCAGTACTTC. Protein: CASSLKIRQWMNPSEQYF.

The chain employs TRBV7-6 and TRBJ2-3; a possible D gene is TRBD2 (6 bases). Germline V gene sequence: CDR1 SGHVS, CDR2 FNYEAQ. Between the trimmed V and J ends, which lost 2 bases and 1 base, there was a span of 13 bases. CDR3 length equals 16 residues. DNA of the CDR3: TGTGCCAGCAGCTTATTGGGGGGATCGGGCACAGATACGCAGTATTTT. It specifies CASSLLGGSGTDTQYF.

The chain links TRBV30 to TRBJ2-5, with 10 bases aligning to TRBD2. The CDR3 runs to 15 residues. Germline V gene data show CDR1 as GTSNPN and CDR2 as SVGIG (reference sequence). V shed 0 bases, J shed 5 bases, and the junction held 6 bases outside the gene matches. The chain's CDR3 is CAWSVEAGGRETQYF. The CDR3 DNA is TGTGCCTGGAGTGTAGAAGCGGGAGGGAGGGAGACCCAGTACTTC. The variable domain in full, completed from reference TRBV30 and TRBJ2-5, reads SQTIHQWPATLVQPVGSPLSLECTVEGTSNPNLYWYRQAAGRGLQLLFYSVGIGQISSEVPQNLSASRPQDRQFILSSKKLLLSDSGFYLCAWSVEAGGRETQYFGPGTRLLVL.

The chain couples TRBV5-1 to TRBJ2-3; 12 bases are a match to TRBD2. After removal of 4 bases from V and 0 bases from J, the junction contained 3 bases not matched to a gene. This CDR3 has 16 amino acids. Germline loops: CDR1 SGHRS, CDR2 YFSETQ. In DNA, the CDR3 is TGCGCCAGCAGCAGGACTAGCGGGACGAGCACAGATACGCAGTATTTT. Translated, it gives CASSRTSGTSTDTQYF.

The genes are TRBV11-2 and TRBJ1-1; the D gene is possibly TRBD1 (5 bases). CDR1 and CDR2 from the germline V gene are SGHAT and FQNNGV. V dropped 3 bases and J dropped 3 bases, with 8 bases sitting between them. There are 13 residues in the CDR3. The CDR3 DNA sequence: TGTGCCAGCAGCTTTCCAGGGCACACTGAAGCTTTCTTT. Its protein product is CASSFPGHTEAFF.

The chain uses TRBV13 and TRBJ2-1, with 8 bases fitting TRBD2. V lost 4 bases, J lost 5 bases, and 7 bases stayed unmatched. The CDR3 has 15 residues. Per the germline V gene, CDR1 is PRHDT and CDR2 is FYEKMQ (reference sequence). The CDR3 protein is CASSYLAGGDNEQFF. The CDR3 DNA sequence: TGTGCCAGCAGCTACCTAGCGGGCGGTGACAATGAGCAGTTCTTC.

This clone was found a few times. The genes are TRBV5-6 and TRBJ2-2; 13 bases line up with TRBD2. Germline V gene data show CDR1 as SGHDT and CDR2 as YYEEEE. V shed 5 bases, J shed 3 bases, and the junction held 4 bases outside the gene matches. This CDR3 is built from 16 residues. The CDR3: CASRRTSGRYTGELFF. In nucleotides, the CDR3 is TGTGCCAGCAGAAGGACTAGCGGGAGATACACCGGGGAGCTGTTTTTT. The entire variable domain, with the rest obtained from reference TRBV5-6 and TRBJ2-2, is as follows: DAGVTQSPTHLIKTRGQQVTLRCSPKSGHDTVSWYQQALGQGPQFIFQYYEEEERQRGNFPDRFSGHQFPNYSSELNVNALLLGDSALYLCASRRTSGRYTGELFFGEGSRLTVL.

V gene TRBV19 combines with J gene TRBJ1-1; perhaps TRBD1 as D (6 bases). There are 15 residues in the CDR3. Trimming pared 3 bases from V and 1 base from J, leaving 12 bases between. Germline V gene sequence: CDR1 LNHDA, CDR2 SQIVND (reference sequence). CDR3: CASSIINRENTEAFF. The DNA of the CDR3 is TGTGCCAGTAGTATTATCAACAGGGAGAACACTGAAGCTTTCTTT.